These 8 T cell receptor beta chains share one sample of origin, sequenced in a study of T cells after yellow fever vaccination. TCRdb used MiXCR to reprocess the 5' RACE reads, holding one entry per CDR3 protein. The sample contains 500,000 to 650,000 distinct CDR3 sequences, around 12% of which appear only once. The source material was PBMCs, sampled on the day of the yellow fever booster vaccination. These receptors were collected from a man under 40 who received the YFV17D yellow fever vaccine.

The CDR3 bases are TGCAGCGTTGCGCGAGCCCCAGGGGGCACAGATACGCAGTATTTT. Translated, it gives CSVARAPGGTDTQYF. The chain links TRBV29-1 to TRBJ2-3; D might be TRBD1 (6 bases). Trimming removed 4 bases at V and 1 base at J, with 15 bases between. CDR3 length equals 15 residues. Germline-derived CDR1 and CDR2 are SQVTM and ANQGSEA.

CDR3 in amino acids: CASSPSGKSAKETQYF. The CDR3 DNA follows: TGTGCCAGCAGTCCTAGCGGGAAAAGTGCCAAAGAGACCCAGTACTTC. V gene TRBV5-4 combines with J gene TRBJ2-5, with TRBD2 identical over 9 bases. Germline V gives CDR1 SGHNT, CDR2 YYREEE (reference sequence). With V trimmed by 5 bases and J by 3 bases, 11 bases remained unmatched. The CDR3 runs to 16 residues.

The chain has TRBV9 and TRBJ2-3, with unresolved D. The CDR3 consists of 14 residues. The germline gives CDR1 SGDLS, CDR2 YYNGEE. Trimming removed 4 bases at V and 5 bases at J, with 14 bases between. CDR3: CASSIGPLEDTQYF. CDR3 nucleotides: TGTGCCAGCAGCATCGGGCCTCTTGAAGATACGCAGTATTTT.

This clonotype was detected a few times. The genes are TRBV6-1 and TRBJ2-7, with TRBD1 as a possible D gene (6 bases). Trimming cost V 6 bases and J 7 bases, with 19 bases left between them. Germline CDR1 reads MNHNS; CDR2 reads SASEGT. The CDR3 sequence is 14 residues long. The CDR3 loop reads CASRASLQGREQYF. CDR3 coding DNA: TGTGCCAGCAGAGCCTCCCTTCAGGGGCGTGAGCAGTACTTC.

The table lists this clonotype with many counts. This sequence joins TRBV18 and TRBJ1-5; TRBD1 might be the D (6 bases). The CDR3 totals 13 residues. Trimming took off 4 bases at V and 5 bases at J, with 9 bases between the two ends. In germline, CDR1 is KGHSH, CDR2 LQKENI. CDR3 sequence: CASSQQGDQPQHF. The DNA of the CDR3 is TGTGCCAGCTCACAACAGGGAGATCAGCCCCAGCATTTT.

The chain joins TRBV14 to TRBJ2-6; D not certain. V lost 4 bases and J 4 bases, leaving 11 bases between the germline ends. The germline gives CDR1 SGHDN, CDR2 FVKESK. CDR3 length equals 15 residues. The DNA for the CDR3 is TGTGCCAGCAGCCGTAACCGAGGAGGGGCCAACGTCCTGACTTTC. This encodes CASSRNRGGANVLTF.

This clonotype was detected only a few times. The genes are TRBV5-4 and TRBJ2-5; TRBD2 agrees at 9 bases. V was pared by 4 bases and J by 5 bases, with 12 bases of the junction left unmatched. The CDR3 sequence is 16 residues long. Germline values: CDR1 SGHNT, CDR2 YYREEE (reference sequence). CDR3 sequence reads: CASSASGGRAPETQYF. The CDR3 bases are TGTGCCAGCAGCGCTAGTGGCGGGAGGGCCCCCGAGACCCAGTACTTC.

The chain combines TRBV7-2 with TRBJ1-2, with D perhaps TRBD1 (5 bases). V lost 5 bases and J lost 4, with 14 bases in between. This CDR3 is 14 amino acids long. CDR1 and CDR2 from the germline V gene are SGHTA and FQGNSA. The CDR3 DNA is TGTGCCAGCAGCCCAGGGACCTCGGGCTATGGCTACACCTTC. Encoded protein: CASSPGTSGYGYTF. Using reference TRBV7-2 and TRBJ1-2 for the parts outside the CDR3, the full variable domain is GAGVSQSPSNKVTEKGKDVELRCDPISGHTALYWYRQSLGQGLEFLIYFQGNSAPDKSGLPSDRFSAERTGGSVSTLTIQRTQQEDSAVYLCASSPGTSGYGYTFGSGTRLTVV.